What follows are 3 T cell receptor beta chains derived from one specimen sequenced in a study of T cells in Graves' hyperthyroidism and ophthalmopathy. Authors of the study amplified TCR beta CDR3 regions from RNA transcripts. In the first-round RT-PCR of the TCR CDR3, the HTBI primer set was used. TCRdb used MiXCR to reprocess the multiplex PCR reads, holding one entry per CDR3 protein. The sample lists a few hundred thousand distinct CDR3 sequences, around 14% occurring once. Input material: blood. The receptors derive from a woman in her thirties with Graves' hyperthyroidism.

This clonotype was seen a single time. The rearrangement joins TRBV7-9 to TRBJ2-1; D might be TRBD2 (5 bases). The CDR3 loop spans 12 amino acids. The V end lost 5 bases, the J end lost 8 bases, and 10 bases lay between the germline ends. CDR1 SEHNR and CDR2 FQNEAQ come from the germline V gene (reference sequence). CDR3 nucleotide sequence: TGTGCCAGCAGCCAACTAGAGGATGAGCAGTTCTTC. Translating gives CASSQLEDEQFF.

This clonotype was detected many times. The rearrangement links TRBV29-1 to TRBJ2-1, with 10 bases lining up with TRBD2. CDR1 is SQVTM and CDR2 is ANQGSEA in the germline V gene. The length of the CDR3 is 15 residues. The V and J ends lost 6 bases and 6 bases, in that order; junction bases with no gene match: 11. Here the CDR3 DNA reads TGCAGCGTGAGGGGGACTAGCGTGTACGTCAATGAGCAGTTCTTC. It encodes CSVRGTSVYVNEQFF.

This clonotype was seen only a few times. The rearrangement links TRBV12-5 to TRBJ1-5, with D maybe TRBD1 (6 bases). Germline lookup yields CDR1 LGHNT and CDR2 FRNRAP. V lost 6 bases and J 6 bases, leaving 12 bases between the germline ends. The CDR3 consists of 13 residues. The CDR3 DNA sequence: TGTGCTAGTGGCCGAGAACAGGGTCAGCCCCAGCATTTT. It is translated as CASGREQGQPQHF.